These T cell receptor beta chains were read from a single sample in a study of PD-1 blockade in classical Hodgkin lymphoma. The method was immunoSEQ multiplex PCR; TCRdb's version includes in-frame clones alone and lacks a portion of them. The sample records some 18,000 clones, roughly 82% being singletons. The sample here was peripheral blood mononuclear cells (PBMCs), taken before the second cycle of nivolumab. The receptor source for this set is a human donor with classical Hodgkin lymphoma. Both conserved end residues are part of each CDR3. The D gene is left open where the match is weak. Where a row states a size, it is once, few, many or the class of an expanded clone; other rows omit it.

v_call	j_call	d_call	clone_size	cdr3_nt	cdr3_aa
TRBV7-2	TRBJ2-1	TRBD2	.	TGTGCCAGCAGCTTAGTTCCTAGCGGGGGGGGATACAATGAGCAGTTCTTC	CASSLVPSGGGYNEQFF
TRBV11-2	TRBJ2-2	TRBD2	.	TGTGCCAGCAGCTCTTTGGCGGGGGTAACCGGGGAGCTGTTTTTT	CASSSLAGVTGELFF
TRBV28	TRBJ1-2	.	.	TGTGCCAGCAGTTCGTCGGGAGCTAACTATGGCTACACCTTC	CASSSSGANYGYTF
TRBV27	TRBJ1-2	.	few	TGTGCCAGTCGCTACAACTATGGCTACACCTTC	CASRYNYGYTF
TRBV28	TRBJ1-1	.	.	TGTGCCAGCAGCACCGAGGGGCGGGAAGGACGCACTGAAGCTTTCTTT	CASSTEGREGRTEAFF
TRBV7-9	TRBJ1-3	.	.	TGTGCCAGCAGTTTTACTTTATACTTTTACTCTGGAAACACCATATATTTT	CASSFTLYFYSGNTIYF
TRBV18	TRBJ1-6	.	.	TGTGCCAGCTCGGAGGGTACAGGGAGTTCACCCCTCCACTTT	CASSEGTGSSPLHF
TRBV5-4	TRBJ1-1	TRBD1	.	TGTGCCAGCAGCCCCGGTACCAGGGGGCAGGGCACTGAAGCTTTCTTT	CASSPGTRGQGTEAFF
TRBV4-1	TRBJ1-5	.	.	TGCGCCAGCAGCCCCGGGTGGGGGGTAGCGCAGCCCCAGCATTTT	CASSPGWGVAQPQHF
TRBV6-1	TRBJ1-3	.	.	TGTGCCAGCAGTGAAGATGTAGCTGGAAACACCATATATTTT	CASSEDVAGNTIYF
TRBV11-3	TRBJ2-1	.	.	TGTGCCAGCAGCTCACTTGGCGGGGCGGGATGGAATGAGCAGTTCTTC	CASSSLGGAGWNEQFF
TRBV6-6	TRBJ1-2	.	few	TGTGCCAGCAGATTACCTACAGGGATCGACACCTTC	CASRLPTGIDTF
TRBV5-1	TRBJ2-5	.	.	TGCGCCAGCAGCTTGACCCCAGGGAGCCAAGAGACCCAGTACTTC	CASSLTPGSQETQYF
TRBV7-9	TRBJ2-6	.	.	TGTGCCAGCAGCTTGAGTTCCAGACTAGGGGCCAACGTCCTGACTTTC	CASSLSSRLGANVLTF
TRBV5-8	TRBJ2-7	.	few	TGTGCCAGCAGCTTTCGGGGTTCCCCCTACGAGCAGTACTTC	CASSFRGSPYEQYF
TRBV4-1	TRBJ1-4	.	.	TGCGCCAGCAGCCATTCGGGGGAAAAACTGTTTTTT	CASSHSGEKLFF
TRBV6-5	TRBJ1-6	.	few	TGTGCCAGCAGGGGGGAGTCCCTCCACTTT	CASRGESLHF
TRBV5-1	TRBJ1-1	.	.	TGCGCCAGCAGCTTGGGTTCGGGGGCTTTGACTGAAGCTTTCTTT	CASSLGSGALTEAFF
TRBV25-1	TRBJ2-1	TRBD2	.	TGTGCCAGCAGGGAGACTAGCGGGGAACTTGAGCAGTTCTTC	CASRETSGELEQFF
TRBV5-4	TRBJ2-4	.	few	TGTGCCAGCAGCTTGGACCAAGCCAAAAACATTCAGTACTTC	CASSLDQAKNIQYF
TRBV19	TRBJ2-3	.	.	TGTGCCAGTAGCCCGACCCCAAGCCCAACAGATACGCAGTATTTT	CASSPTPSPTDTQYF
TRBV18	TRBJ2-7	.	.	TGTGCCAGCTCAACCGGGGCGAATTACGAGCAGTACTTC	CASSTGANYEQYF
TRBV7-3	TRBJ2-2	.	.	TGTGCCAGCAGCCCCTTTGGGGGGGGCGACACCGGGGAGCTGTTTTTT	CASSPFGGGDTGELFF
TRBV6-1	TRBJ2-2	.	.	TGTGCCAGCAGTTGGGGGCCTAACACCGGGGAGCTGTTTTTT	CASSWGPNTGELFF
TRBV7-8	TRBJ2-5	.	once	TGTGCCAGCAGCTTAGAGGGGGGCCGGGAGACCCAGTACTTC	CASSLEGGRETQYF
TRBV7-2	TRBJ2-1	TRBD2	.	TGTGCCAGCAGCCTGACCCTTTCGGGGGGGCCGGTGGAGCAGTTCTTC	CASSLTLSGGPVEQFF